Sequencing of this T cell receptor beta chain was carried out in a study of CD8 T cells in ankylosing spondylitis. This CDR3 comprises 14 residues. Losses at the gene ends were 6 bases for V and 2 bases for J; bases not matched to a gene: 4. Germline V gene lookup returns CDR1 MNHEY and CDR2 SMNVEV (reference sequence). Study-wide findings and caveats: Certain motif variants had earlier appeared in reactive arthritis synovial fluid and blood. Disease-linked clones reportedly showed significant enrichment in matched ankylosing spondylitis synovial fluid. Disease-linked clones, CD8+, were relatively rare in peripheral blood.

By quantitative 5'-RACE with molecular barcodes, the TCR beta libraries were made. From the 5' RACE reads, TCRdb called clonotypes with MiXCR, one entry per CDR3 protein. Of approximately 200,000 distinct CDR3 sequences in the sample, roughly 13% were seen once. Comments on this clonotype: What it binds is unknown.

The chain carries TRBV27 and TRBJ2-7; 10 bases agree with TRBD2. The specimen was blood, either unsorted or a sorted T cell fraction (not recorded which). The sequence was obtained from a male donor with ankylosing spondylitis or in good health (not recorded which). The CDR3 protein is CASRALAGTYEQYF. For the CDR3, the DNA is TGTGCCAGCAGGGCACTAGCGGGGACCTACGAGCAGTACTTC.